One and the same sample provided the 23 T cell receptor beta chains below, sequenced in a study of cytomegalovirus exposure and HLA in healthy donors. PCR primers comprised 60 Vbeta and 13 Jbeta primers. Data came from immunoSEQ multiplex PCR; TCRdb stores just in-frame clones and leaves some out. The top ten hold around 10% of the sample, which has more than 65,000 clones, 74% seen once. What was sequenced was PBMCs. All receptors come from an older woman in good health and CMV-seropositive.

This clone has just one count. The chain is built from TRBV11-2 and TRBJ1-2; D remains ambiguous. CDR3 size: 14 residues. Looked up from germline, CDR1 is SGHAT and CDR2 is FQNNGV. Deletions cut 1 base from V and 6 bases from J, with 12 bases between. Here the CDR3 DNA reads TGTGCCAGCAGCTTAGGCGGCGGAGAAGATGGCTACACCTTC. Translation: CASSLGGGEDGYTF.

The chain couples TRBV9 to TRBJ2-2; D call uncertain. This CDR3 has 18 amino acids. Looked up from germline, CDR1 is SGDLS and CDR2 is YYNGEE. V shed 4 bases and J shed 7 bases, with 26 bases lying between them. CDR3 region: CASSPSLRFSPLGGELFF. The DNA for the CDR3 is TGTGCCAGCAGCCCCAGCCTCAGGTTTTCGCCGCTTGGCGGGGAGCTGTTTTTT.

J is TRBJ2-1 and V is TRBV5-8; the match to TRBD1 covers 7 bases. Per germline, CDR1 SGHTS and CDR2 YDEGEE. The J segment lost 6 bases and the V segment lost 6 bases, leaving 6 bases of the junction unmatched. The CDR3 spans 13 residues. The CDR3: CASNKAGGNEQFF. The CDR3 DNA is TGTGCCAGCAATAAGGCAGGGGGCAATGAGCAGTTCTTC.

J is TRBJ2-5 and V is TRBV2, with a possible D match to TRBD2 (5 bases). CDR1 is SNHLY and CDR2 is FYNNEI in the germline V gene. The V gene lost 6 bases and the J gene lost 1 base, with 6 bases spanning the gap. The CDR3 is made up of 12 amino acids. The CDR3 DNA sequence: TGTGCCAGCAGGGGAGTCCAAGAGACCCAGTACTTC. This sequence encodes CASRGVQETQYF.

The V and J genes are TRBV5-6 and TRBJ2-7; D gene ambiguous. The CDR3 has 15 residues. Germline assignment: CDR1 SGHDT and CDR2 YYEEEE. The germline V and J ends were trimmed by 4 bases and 3 bases, with 17 bases remaining between them. CDR3 DNA sequence: TGTGCCAGCAGCCTGGATGGGTGGGCCTACTACGAGCAGTACTTC. Translating it yields CASSLDGWAYYEQYF.

This clone was counted once. The rearrangement joins TRBV19 to TRBJ1-1, with D hard to call. CDR3 length: 13 amino acids. V was clipped by 6 bases and J by 1 base, with 9 bases between them. CDR1 LNHDA and CDR2 SQIVND come from the germline V gene (reference sequence). In DNA, the CDR3 is TGTGCCAGTAGCAAAACAGCGAACACTGAAGCTTTCTTT. It is translated as CASSKTANTEAFF.

The DNA of the CDR3 is TGTGCCAGCGAAGCTGACAGGAGTAGTGAAAAACTGTTTTTT. Translation gives CASEADRSSEKLFF. The rearrangement links TRBV2 to TRBJ1-4; D is possibly TRBD1 (6 bases). Germline V gene lookup returns CDR1 SNHLY and CDR2 FYNNEI. Trimming removed 8 bases at V and 7 bases at J, with 17 bases between. CDR3 size: 14 residues. Combining the CDR3 with reference TRBV2 and TRBJ1-4 gives the whole variable domain EPEVTQTPSHQVTQMGQEVILRCVPISNHLYFYWYRQILGQKVEFLVSFYNNEISEKSEIFDDQFSVERPDGSNFTLKIRSTKLEDSAMYFCASEADRSSEKLFFGSGTQLSVL.

The chain combines TRBV9 with TRBJ1-2; perhaps TRBD1 as D (6 bases). The ends were cut back, 0 bases at V and 2 bases at J, with 14 bases in the middle. Germline lookup yields CDR1 SGDLS and CDR2 YYNGEE. This CDR3 spans 16 amino acids. CDR3 sequence: CASSVAPGQFNYGYTF. In DNA, the CDR3 is TGTGCCAGCAGCGTAGCCCCCGGACAGTTCAACTATGGCTACACCTTC.

This rearrangement joins TRBV6-5 to TRBJ1-2; D not certain. The CDR3 runs to 13 residues. The germline CDR1 and CDR2 sequences are MNHEY and SVGAGI. V lost 6 bases and J 1 base, leaving 9 bases between the germline ends. CDR3: CASSPGSNYGYTF. The CDR3 region has the DNA TGTGCCAGCAGCCCCGGGAGTAACTATGGCTACACCTTC.

This clone is a singleton in its sample. The J gene is TRBJ1-5, the V gene TRBV4-1; 9 bases match TRBD1. This CDR3 region has 15 residues. The J segment lost 4 bases and the V segment lost 4 bases, leaving 5 bases of the junction unmatched. Looked up from germline, CDR1 is MGHRA and CDR2 is YSYEKL. The CDR3 DNA sequence: TGCGCCAGCAGCCGAGTCGGGACAGGGAATCAGCCCCAGCATTTT. It yields the protein CASSRVGTGNQPQHF.

The rearrangement links TRBV6-5 to TRBJ1-1; the D gene is possibly TRBD1 (5 bases). This CDR3 is built from 14 residues. Deletions cut 2 bases from V and 0 bases from J, with 7 bases between. The germline gives CDR1 MNHEY, CDR2 SVGAGI. The CDR3 DNA reads as TGTGCCAGCAGTTACGACAGAATGAACACTGAAGCTTTCTTT. It translates to CASSYDRMNTEAFF.

This clone occurred once. The chain is built from TRBV5-4 and TRBJ2-3, with D possibly TRBD1 on 6 matching bases. Germline V CDR1 and CDR2: SGHNT, YYREEE (reference sequence). With 5 bases removed from V and 5 bases from J, the gap between germline ends came to 18 bases. CDR3 length: 15 amino acids. The chain's CDR3 is CASRGGTDLGDTQYF. For the CDR3, the DNA is TGTGCCAGCAGAGGGGGTACGGATCTAGGAGATACGCAGTATTTT.

The V and J genes are TRBV4-2 and TRBJ2-1; 9 positions agree with TRBD2. Germline V gene data show CDR1 as LGHNA and CDR2 as YNFKEQ. Trimming removed 0 bases from V and 6 bases from J; junction bases left unmatched: 6. The CDR3 contains 16 residues. CDR3 DNA sequence: TGTGCCAGCAGCCAAGACGCGTCTAGCGGGGTCAATGAGCAGTTCTTC. The encoded protein is CASSQDASSGVNEQFF.

This chain joins TRBV7-6 and TRBJ1-4; tentative D call: TRBD1 (6 bases). Germline CDR1 SGHVS, CDR2 FNYEAQ. V was shortened by 5 bases and J by 8 bases, with 12 bases between the two germline ends. The CDR3 runs 13 residues. The CDR3 DNA is TGTGCCAGCAGCACAGGGTTTGAGGAAAAACTGTTTTTT. Residues: CASSTGFEEKLFF.

This sequence joins TRBV18 and TRBJ2-3, with TRBD2 matching 10 bases. Per germline, CDR1 KGHSH and CDR2 LQKENI. This CDR3 is built from 14 residues. V lost 8 bases, J lost 2 bases, and 4 bases stayed unmatched. The CDR3, as DNA: TGTGCCAGCAGTACTAGCGGGGCCACAGATACGCAGTATTTT. Translated: CASSTSGATDTQYF.

Note on this clone: At the DNA level, this CDR3 is encoded by other sequences in the same sample as well. This chain links TRBV9 with TRBJ2-5; 7 bases align to TRBD1. CDR3 length: 15 residues. The junction had 7 bases not matched to a gene; V was cut back by 0 bases and J by 5 bases. Germline loops: CDR1 SGDLS, CDR2 YYNGEE. The CDR3 DNA reads as TGTGCCAGCAGCGTAGGTCTTAGGGGGCGGGAGACCCAGTACTTC. It is translated as CASSVGLRGRETQYF.

This clone showed up just a few times. The genes are TRBV6-1 and TRBJ1-5, with 10 nucleotides matching TRBD1. This CDR3 is built from 17 residues. With V trimmed by 4 bases and J by 0 bases, 6 bases remained unmatched. Germline CDR1 and CDR2: MNHNS and SASEGT. CDR3 residues: CASSVLGTGVSNQPQHF. DNA of the CDR3: TGTGCCAGCAGTGTACTTGGGACAGGGGTTAGCAATCAGCCCCAGCATTTT.

The chain carries TRBV27 and TRBJ2-2; D is unclear. This CDR3 contains 14 residues. Trimming took off 6 bases at V and 3 bases at J, with 11 bases between the two ends. The germline V gene has CDR1 MNHEY and CDR2 SMNVEV (reference sequence). CDR3 loop: CASSGSLDTGELFF. Written as DNA, the CDR3 is TGTGCCAGCAGCGGTTCCTTGGACACCGGGGAGCTGTTTTTT.

The V gene is TRBV9, the J gene TRBJ2-1, with TRBD2 identical over 10 bases. The CDR3 is made up of 16 amino acids. After removal of 3 bases from V and 3 bases from J, the junction contained 6 bases not matched to a gene. Germline CDR1 SGDLS, CDR2 YYNGEE. The CDR3 DNA reads TGTGCCAGCAGCGCACCGCTAGCGGGGGACTACAATGAGCAGTTCTTC. The encoded protein is CASSAPLAGDYNEQFF.

This chain links TRBV6-1 with TRBJ2-7; TRBD1 matches 8 bases. In germline, CDR1 is MNHNS, CDR2 SASEGT. J was trimmed by 4 bases and V by 2 bases; bases with no gene match: 4. The CDR3 loop spans 14 amino acids. CDR3 DNA sequence: TGTGCCAGCAGTGAACGGACAGGGTGGTACGAGCAGTACTTC. This codes for CASSERTGWYEQYF.

This sequence joins TRBV27 and TRBJ2-1, with TRBD2 matching 7 bases. The CDR3 totals 14 residues. The junction had 10 bases not matched to a gene; V was cut back by 7 bases and J by 7 bases. CDR1 and CDR2 from the germline V gene are MNHEY and SMNVEV (reference sequence). The DNA of the CDR3 is TGTGCCAGCAACCTCTCGGGGGGTACGAATGAGCAGTTCTTC. This sequence encodes CASNLSGGTNEQFF.

This chain links TRBV2 with TRBJ1-1, with D possibly TRBD1 on 5 matching bases. The CDR3 consists of 15 residues. Germline CDR1 and CDR2: SNHLY and FYNNEI. Trimming shortened V by 1 base and J by 5 bases, and 14 bases separated the two germline ends. CDR3: CASSEGPWEGTEAFF. CDR3 DNA sequence: TGTGCCAGCAGTGAAGGTCCGTGGGAGGGGACTGAAGCTTTCTTT.

The chain recombines TRBV6-1 with TRBJ2-3, with TRBD2 matching over 14 bases. Germline loops: CDR1 MNHNS, CDR2 SASEGT. J gave up 5 bases and V 3 bases, and 4 bases lay outside the gene matches. The CDR3 is 16 residues long. CDR3 region: CASSEGLAGVRDTQYF. The CDR3 nucleotides are TGTGCCAGCAGTGAGGGACTAGCGGGAGTACGAGATACGCAGTATTTT.